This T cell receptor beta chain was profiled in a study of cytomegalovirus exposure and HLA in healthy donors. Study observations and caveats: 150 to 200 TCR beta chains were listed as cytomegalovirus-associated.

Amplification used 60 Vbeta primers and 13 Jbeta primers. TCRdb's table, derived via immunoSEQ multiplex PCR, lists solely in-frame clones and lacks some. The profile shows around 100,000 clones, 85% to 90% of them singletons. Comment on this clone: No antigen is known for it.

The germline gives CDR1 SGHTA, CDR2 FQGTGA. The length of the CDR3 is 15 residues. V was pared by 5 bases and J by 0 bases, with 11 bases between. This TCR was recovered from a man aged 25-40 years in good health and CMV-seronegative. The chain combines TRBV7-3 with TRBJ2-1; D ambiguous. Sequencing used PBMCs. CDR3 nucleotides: TGTGCCAGCAGCCCACCCCTTAGCTCCTACAATGAGCAGTTCTTC. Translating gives CASSPPLSSYNEQFF.